This passage covers 2 T cell receptor beta chains from one sample sequenced in a study of human versus mouse CDR3 diversity and MHC coevolution. Here immunoSEQ multiplex PCR was the method, and the copy in TCRdb shows in-frame clones only, minus some. The data hold about 77,000 clones, with just under 95% observed a single time. Sequencing input: naive CD4+ T cells from blood. Noted subset: CD45RO-negative CD62L-positive naive CD4 T cells. The receptors were sampled from a person between 25 and 70 years old in good health.

The gene calls are TRBV30 and TRBJ1-1; D gene ambiguous. CDR3 length: 12 amino acids. Germline V lookup: CDR1 GTSNPN, CDR2 SVGIG (reference sequence). V lost 0 bases and J 7 bases, leaving 9 bases between the germline ends. In DNA, the CDR3 is TGTGCCTGGAGTGTACACGACATTGAAGCTTTCTTT. It codes for CAWSVHDIEAFF.

Notes on this clone: This sample includes further DNA sequences coding for the same CDR3. The chain couples TRBV5-4 to TRBJ1-2, with D perhaps matching TRBD1 (5 bases). Germline CDR1 and CDR2: SGHNT and YYREEE (reference sequence). Trimming removed 4 bases from V and 1 base from J, with 8 bases in between. There are 13 residues in the CDR3. CDR3 DNA: TGTGCCAGCAGCCCTGACAGTAACTATGGCTACACCTTC. It translates to CASSPDSNYGYTF.